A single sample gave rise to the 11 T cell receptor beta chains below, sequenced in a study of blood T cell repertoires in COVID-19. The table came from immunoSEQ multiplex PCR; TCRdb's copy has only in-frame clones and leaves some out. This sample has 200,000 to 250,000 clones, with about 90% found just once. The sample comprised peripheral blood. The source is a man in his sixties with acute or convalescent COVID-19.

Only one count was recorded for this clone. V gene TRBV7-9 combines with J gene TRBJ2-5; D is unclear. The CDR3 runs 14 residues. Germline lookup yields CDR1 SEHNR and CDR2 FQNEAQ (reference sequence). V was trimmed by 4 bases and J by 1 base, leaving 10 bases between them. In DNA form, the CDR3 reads TGTGCCAGCAGCTCCCTTGTGTCCCAAGAGACCCAGTACTTC. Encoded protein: CASSSLVSQETQYF.

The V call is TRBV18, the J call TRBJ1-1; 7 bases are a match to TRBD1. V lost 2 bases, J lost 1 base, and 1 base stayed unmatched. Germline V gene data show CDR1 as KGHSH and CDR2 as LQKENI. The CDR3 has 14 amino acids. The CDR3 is CASSPGTANTEAFF. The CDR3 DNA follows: TGTGCCAGCTCACCAGGGACAGCGAACACTGAAGCTTTCTTT. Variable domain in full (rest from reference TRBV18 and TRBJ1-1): NAGVMQNPRHLVRRRGQEARLRCSPMKGHSHVYWYRQLPEEGLKFMVYLQKENIIDESGMPKERFSAEFPKEGPSILRIQQVVRGDSAAYFCASSPGTANTEAFFGQGTRLTVV.

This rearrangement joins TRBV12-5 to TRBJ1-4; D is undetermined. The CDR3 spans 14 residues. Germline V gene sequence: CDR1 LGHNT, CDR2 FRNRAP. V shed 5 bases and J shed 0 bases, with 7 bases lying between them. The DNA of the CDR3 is TGTGCTAGTGGTGTAGGAGCAACTAATGAAAAACTGTTTTTT. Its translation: CASGVGATNEKLFF.

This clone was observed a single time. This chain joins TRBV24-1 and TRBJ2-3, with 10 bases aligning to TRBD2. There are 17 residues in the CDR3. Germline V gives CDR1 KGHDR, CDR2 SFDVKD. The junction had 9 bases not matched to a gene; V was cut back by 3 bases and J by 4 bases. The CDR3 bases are TGTGCCACCAGTGATCCCGCAGGACTAGCGGTCTCAGATACGCAGTATTTT. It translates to CATSDPAGLAVSDTQYF.

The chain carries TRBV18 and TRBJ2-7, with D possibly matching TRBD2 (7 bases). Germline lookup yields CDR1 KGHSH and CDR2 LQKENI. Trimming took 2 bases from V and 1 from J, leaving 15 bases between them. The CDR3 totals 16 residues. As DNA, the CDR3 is TGTGCCAGCTCACCATTGGGAGGGGGTGTATCCTACGAGCAGTACTTC. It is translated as CASSPLGGGVSYEQYF.

The CDR3 spells CASSPGLAGRSSYEQYF. As DNA, the CDR3 is TGTGCCAGCTCACCGGGACTAGCGGGACGCAGCTCCTACGAGCAGTACTTC. V and J are TRBV18 and TRBJ2-7, with 13 bases that match TRBD2. Germline trimming cut 3 bases from V and 0 bases from J; bases unmatched to any gene: 5. From germline, CDR1 is KGHSH and CDR2 LQKENI. The CDR3 sequence is 17 residues long.

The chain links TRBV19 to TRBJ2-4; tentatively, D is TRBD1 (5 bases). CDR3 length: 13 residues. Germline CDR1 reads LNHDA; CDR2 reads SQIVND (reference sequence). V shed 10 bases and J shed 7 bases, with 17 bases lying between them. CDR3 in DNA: TGTGCCACCTCGACCTCCCAGGGCAACATTCAGTACTTC. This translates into CATSTSQGNIQYF.

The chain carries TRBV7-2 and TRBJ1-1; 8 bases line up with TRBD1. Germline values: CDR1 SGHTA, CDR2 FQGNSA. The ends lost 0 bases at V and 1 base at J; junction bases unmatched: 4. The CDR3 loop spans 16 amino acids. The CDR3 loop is CASSLARGHWNTEAFF. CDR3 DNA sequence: TGTGCCAGCAGCTTAGCCAGGGGGCACTGGAACACTGAAGCTTTCTTT.

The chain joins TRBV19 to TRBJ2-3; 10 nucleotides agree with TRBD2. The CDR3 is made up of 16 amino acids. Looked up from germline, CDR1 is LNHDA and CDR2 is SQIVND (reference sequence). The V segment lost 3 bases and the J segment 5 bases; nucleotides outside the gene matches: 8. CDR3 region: CASSIQAGGPLDTQYF. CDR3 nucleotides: TGTGCCAGTAGTATTCAAGCGGGAGGGCCTTTAGATACGCAGTATTTT.

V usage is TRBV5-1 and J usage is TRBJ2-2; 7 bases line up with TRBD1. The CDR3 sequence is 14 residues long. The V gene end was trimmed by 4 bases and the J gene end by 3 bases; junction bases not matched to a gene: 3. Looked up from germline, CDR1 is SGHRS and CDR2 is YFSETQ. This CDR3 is CASSLGQHTGELFF. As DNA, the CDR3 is TGCGCCAGCAGCCTGGGACAGCACACCGGGGAGCTGTTTTTT.

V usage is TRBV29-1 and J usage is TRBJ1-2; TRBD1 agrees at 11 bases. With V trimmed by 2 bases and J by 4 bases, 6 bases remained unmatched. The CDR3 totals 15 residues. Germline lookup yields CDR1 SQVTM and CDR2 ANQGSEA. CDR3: CSVEKGTGGVYGYTF. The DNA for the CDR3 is TGCAGCGTTGAAAAAGGGACAGGGGGAGTCTATGGCTACACCTTC.